This T cell receptor (beta chain) was recovered during a study of CXCR3-negative and CXCR3-positive naive CD8 T cells. UMI labels and 5' RACE were used to prepare the TRB cDNA libraries. TCRdb reprocessed the 5' RACE reads and reports one entry per CDR3 protein, with no DNA. The sample table sets out 100,000 to 150,000 distinct CDR3 sequences. The receptor was derived from a human donor in good health. Some clones in this sample may be carry-over from other donors' samples. The sequenced sample was naive CXCR3- CD8+ T cells from blood. The subset here: CD45RO-CCR7+CD27+CD95- naive CD8+ T cells lacking CXCR3 (TNR3-).

CDR3 sequence reads: CASSPRGQGNEQYF. J is TRBJ2-7 and V is TRBV9; TCRdb outputs TRBD1, but without DNA this stays unchecked. The germline CDR1 and CDR2 sequences are SGDLS and YYNGEE. The CDR3 has 14 amino acids.